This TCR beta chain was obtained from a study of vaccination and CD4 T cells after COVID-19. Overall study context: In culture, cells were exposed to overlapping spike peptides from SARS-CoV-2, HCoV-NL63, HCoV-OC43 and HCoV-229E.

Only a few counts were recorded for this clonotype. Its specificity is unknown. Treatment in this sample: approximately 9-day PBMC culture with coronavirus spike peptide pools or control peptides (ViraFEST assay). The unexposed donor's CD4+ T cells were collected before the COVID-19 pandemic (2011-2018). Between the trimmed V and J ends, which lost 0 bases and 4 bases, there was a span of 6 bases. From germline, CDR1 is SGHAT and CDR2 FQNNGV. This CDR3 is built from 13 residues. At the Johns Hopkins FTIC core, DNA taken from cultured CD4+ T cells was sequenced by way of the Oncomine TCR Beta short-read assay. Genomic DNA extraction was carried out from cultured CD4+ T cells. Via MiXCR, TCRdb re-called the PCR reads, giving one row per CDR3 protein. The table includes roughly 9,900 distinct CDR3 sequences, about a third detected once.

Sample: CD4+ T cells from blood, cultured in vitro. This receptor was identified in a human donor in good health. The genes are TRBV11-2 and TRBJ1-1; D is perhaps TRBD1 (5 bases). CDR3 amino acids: CASSLDRGTEAFF. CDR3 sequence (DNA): TGTGCCAGCAGCTTAGATAGGGGCACTGAAGCTTTCTTT.